A selection of T cell receptor beta chains follows, all from one sample in a study of preoperative IRX-2 immunotherapy in early breast cancer. Method: immunoSEQ multiplex PCR; TCRdb's copy keeps in-frame clones and lacks some. Of roughly 40,000 clones listed, roughly 80% are singletons. The sample consisted of tumor tissue, taken after IRX-2 immunotherapy. All receptors derive from a human donor with breast cancer. CDR3s leave out the opening cysteine and the closing phenylalanine or tryptophan.

V gene	J gene	CDR3 protein
TRBV6-8	TRBJ2-2	ASSYPLASGAANTGELF
TRBV5-1	TRBJ2-2	ASSSSGTANTGELF
TRBV18	TRBJ2-7	ASSPVRGTGHEQY
TRBV7-4	TRBJ2-2	ASSLAGGSNTGELF
TRBV18	TRBJ1-5	ASSPDQASNQPQH
TRBV29-1	TRBJ2-6	SVEGSGANVLT
TRBV5-1	TRBJ2-7	ASSSQRRRSSYEQY
TRBV18	TRBJ2-7	ASSPQGNDYEQY
TRBV12-5	TRBJ2-7	ASAPRWAYEQY
TRBV6-8	TRBJ1-1	ASFEVGSNTEAF
TRBV30	TRBJ2-2	AWTGTGGPGELF
TRBV1	TRBJ2-1	ASSPTDRGNEQF
TRBV5-1	TRBJ1-1	ASSSGQMNTEAF
TRBV18	TRBJ2-7	ASSPTSGALEQY
TRBV5-1	TRBJ1-6	ASSLEGEVRSPLH
TRBV12-5	TRBJ1-6	ASGLRGNSPLH
TRBV28	TRBJ1-5	ASSSGQRGGWAQH
TRBV6-8	TRBJ1-2	ASSARTAGGGYT
TRBV11-1	TRBJ2-1	ASSKGQGIYNEQF
TRBV7-1	TRBJ1-5	ASSLASGNQPQH
TRBV12-5	TRBJ2-7	ASGTSIDEQY
TRBV19	TRBJ1-4	ASSMWSAEGANEKLF
TRBV11-3	TRBJ2-1	ASSFRTGVNEQF
TRBV19	TRBJ2-3	ASSKPGQGADTQY
TRBV6-4	TRBJ2-7	AIRNDGYYEQY
TRBV5-1	TRBJ2-1	ASSVTGTRPYNEQF
TRBV11-3	TRBJ2-3	ASSITTSGGPGTQY
TRBV15	TRBJ2-7	ATKSSSGHYEQY
TRBV11-3	TRBJ1-1	ASSLSGTSNTEAF
TRBV30	TRBJ1-1	AWSVRLNTEAF
TRBV5-1	TRBJ2-3	ASSPSAGTDTQY
TRBV6-8	TRBJ2-2	AITGTGRTGELF
TRBV18	TRBJ1-3	ASSPEAGKWSGNTIY
TRBV11-3	TRBJ2-7	ASSLVGWGYEQY
TRBV5-1	TRBJ2-7	ASSFITGQGGLEQY
TRBV7-5	TRBJ2-5	ASSPPVNGPAGTQY
TRBV10-2	TRBJ2-7	ASSDLRGTYEQY
TRBV11-1	TRBJ1-3	ASSLVRASSGNTIY
TRBV11-3	TRBJ2-1	ASSLGGYVINEQF
TRBV7-8	TRBJ1-3	ASSSTRSGNTIY
TRBV6-8	TRBJ2-2	ASSYEATGELF
TRBV7-6	TRBJ2-2	ASSRWEDTGELF
TRBV6-8	TRBJ1-2	AISTTGGRDGYT
TRBV12-5	TRBJ1-1	ASGLVMRGATEAF